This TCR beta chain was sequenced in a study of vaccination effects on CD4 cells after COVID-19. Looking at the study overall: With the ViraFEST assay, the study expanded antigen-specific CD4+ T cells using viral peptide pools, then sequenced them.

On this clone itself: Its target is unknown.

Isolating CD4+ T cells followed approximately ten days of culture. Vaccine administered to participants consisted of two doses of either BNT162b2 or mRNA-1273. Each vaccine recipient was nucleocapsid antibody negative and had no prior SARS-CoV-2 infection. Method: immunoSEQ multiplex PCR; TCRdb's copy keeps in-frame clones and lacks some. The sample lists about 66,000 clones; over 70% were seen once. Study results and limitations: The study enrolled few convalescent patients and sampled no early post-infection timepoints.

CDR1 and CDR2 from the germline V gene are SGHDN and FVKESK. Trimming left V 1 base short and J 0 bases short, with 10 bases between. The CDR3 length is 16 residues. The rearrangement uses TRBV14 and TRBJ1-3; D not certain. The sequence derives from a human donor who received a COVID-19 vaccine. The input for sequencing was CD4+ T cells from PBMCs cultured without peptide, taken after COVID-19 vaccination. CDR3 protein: CASSQVAGSSGNTIYF. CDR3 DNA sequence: TGTGCCAGCAGCCAAGTTGCCGGAAGCTCTGGAAACACCATATATTTT.